This note documents a single T cell receptor (beta chain) sequence. This sample is drawn from a study of Ad26.COV2.S vaccination and SARS-CoV-2 variants. Overall study context: Each vaccinee took Ad26.COV2.S intramuscularly, once or twice 56 days apart.

Data came from immunoSEQ multiplex PCR; TCRdb stores just in-frame clones and leaves some out. The table shows approximately 480,000 clones, with around 88% occurring only once. The treatment: over 15 received Ad26.COV2.S at low or high dose, single or two shots; about 5 received placebo; per-sample allocation not given. Specimen acquisition occurred on day 63 following the initial vaccine or placebo injection. Recruitment in Boston yielded a donor of adult age, 18-55 years. What was given as vaccine was an Ad26 vector encoding Wuhan-strain SARS-CoV-2 spike. V lost 3 bases, J lost 10 bases, and 14 bases lay in between. The CDR3 spans 14 residues. Per germline, CDR1 SGHKS and CDR2 YYEKEE (reference sequence).

The chain carries TRBV5-5 and TRBJ1-6; the D gene is possibly TRBD1 (5 bases). Here the sequenced sample was peripheral blood, taken in a trial of Ad26.COV2.S vaccine versus placebo. The receptor was derived from a person between 18 and 65 years old who received the Ad26.COV2.S COVID-19 vaccine or a placebo. The DNA of the CDR3 is TGTGCCAGCAGCTCCTACCCACAGGCCTCACCCCTCCACTTT. Its protein is CASSSYPQASPLHF.